The next 20 T cell receptor beta chains were all read from a single sample in a study of CD8 T cells in Susac syndrome. Random-hexamer reverse transcription was applied to roughly 0.5 to 1 ug RNA. TCRdb used MiXCR to reprocess the immunoSEQ multiplex PCR reads, holding one entry per CDR3 protein. The sample contains 90,000 to 150,000 distinct CDR3 sequences, approximately 94% of which appear only once. The sample was CD4+ T cells from PBMCs. All receptors come from a human donor in good health.

The chain employs TRBV3-1 and TRBJ1-3; D call uncertain. This CDR3 has 16 amino acids. V lost 4 bases and J lost 0, with 13 bases in between. Per germline, CDR1 LGHDT and CDR2 YNNKEL (reference sequence). CDR3 nucleotides: TGTGCCAGCAGCCCGCGCTCGGGCTCCTCTGGAAACACCATATATTTT. It specifies CASSPRSGSSGNTIYF.

The chain couples TRBV12-5 to TRBJ2-3, with 10 bases matching TRBD2. Germline CDR1 is LGHNT and CDR2 is FRNRAP. The CDR3 runs 21 residues. V trimming: 3 bases; J trimming: 1 base; junction bases outside the gene matches: 19. The CDR3 sequence: CASGFGFTARSGTSGTDTQYF. The CDR3 coding sequence is TGTGCTAGTGGTTTTGGGTTTACAGCCCGTTCCGGGACTAGCGGCACAGATACGCAGTATTTT.

The chain uses TRBV3-1 and TRBJ2-3, with TRBD2 matching 10 bases. Trimming cost V 5 bases and J 2 bases; bases outside gene matches: 7. Per the germline V gene, CDR1 is LGHDT and CDR2 is YNNKEL (reference sequence). This CDR3 is 16 amino acids long. The CDR3 loop reads CASSGGLADYTDTQYF. The CDR3 DNA follows: TGTGCCAGCAGCGGCGGACTAGCGGATTACACAGATACGCAGTATTTT.

The chain links TRBV6-5 to TRBJ1-3, with 9 positions matching TRBD1. The CDR3 has 14 residues. CDR1 MNHEY and CDR2 SVGAGI come from the germline V gene. J gave up 4 bases and V 6 bases, and 4 bases lay outside the gene matches. CDR3 nucleotide sequence: TGTGCCAGCAGCTGGGACAGGGAAGGAAACACCATATATTTT. Translating it yields CASSWDREGNTIYF.

CDR3 bases: TGTGCCAGTAGAACATTCAGGGGGGACACTGAAGCTTTCTTT. It encodes CASRTFRGDTEAFF. The chain has TRBV19 and TRBJ1-1; 7 bases align to TRBD1. The V gene's germline CDR1 is LNHDA and CDR2 SQIVND (reference sequence). This CDR3 contains 14 residues. J lost 3 bases, V lost 6 bases, and 7 bases had no gene match.

This chain connects TRBV7-2 to TRBJ2-4; the D call may be TRBD1 or TRBD2 (5 bases each). The CDR3 contains 14 residues. Trimming left V 1 base short and J 5 bases short, with 9 bases between. In germline, CDR1 is SGHTA, CDR2 FQGNSA. CDR3 in amino acids: CASSLGGTENIQYF. The CDR3 DNA reads as TGTGCCAGCAGCTTAGGAGGGACGGAAAACATTCAGTACTTC.

The rearrangement links TRBV20-1 to TRBJ2-3; possibly TRBD1 or TRBD2 for D (5 bases each). CDR1 and CDR2 (germline): DFQATT, SNEGSKA (reference sequence). With 8 bases removed from V and 4 bases from J, the gap between germline ends came to 13 bases. This CDR3 spans 12 amino acids. CDR3 sequence (DNA): TGCAGTACGGGACCGCGGGCAGATACGCAGTATTTT. Translation gives CSTGPRADTQYF.

CDR3 sequence: CASSQRGSPEKLFF. Written as DNA, the CDR3 is TGTGCCAGCAGCCAACGGGGCAGTCCTGAAAAACTGTTTTTT. The V gene is TRBV7-9, the J gene TRBJ1-4, with D possibly matching TRBD1 (5 bases). The CDR3 runs to 14 residues. Germline V gene sequence: CDR1 SEHNR, CDR2 FQNEAQ (reference sequence). V was pared by 5 bases and J by 7 bases, with 14 bases between.

The chain has TRBV5-1 and TRBJ2-3; D is tentatively TRBD1 or TRBD2 (6 bases each). The CDR3 totals 13 residues. V lost 7 bases and J lost 4, with 13 bases in between. From germline, CDR1 is SGHRS and CDR2 YFSETQ. CDR3 sequence reads: CASWAEGADTQYF. The CDR3 DNA reads TGCGCCAGCTGGGCGGAGGGGGCAGATACGCAGTATTTT.

The V and J genes are TRBV7-8 and TRBJ2-3; D gene ambiguous. The V gene's germline CDR1 is SGHVS and CDR2 FQNEAQ. V lost 3 bases and J 6 bases, leaving 13 bases between the germline ends. The CDR3 length is 14 residues. CDR3 region: CASSFPAQLDTQYF. The CDR3 nucleotides read TGTGCCAGCAGCTTCCCAGCACAGCTGGATACGCAGTATTTT.

The chain is built from TRBV28 and TRBJ2-7, with 7 bases fitting TRBD1. The ends lost 7 bases at V and 0 bases at J; junction bases unmatched: 12. The CDR3 contains 16 residues. CDR1 MDHEN and CDR2 SYDVKM come from the germline V gene. The CDR3 protein is CASKNSGTAISYEQYF. CDR3 nucleotides: TGTGCCAGCAAAAACTCCGGGACAGCGATCTCCTACGAGCAGTACTTC.

The chain links TRBV10-3 to TRBJ2-2; 7 bases line up with TRBD2. Germline trimming cut 4 bases from V and 0 bases from J; bases unmatched to any gene: 5. This CDR3 is 16 amino acids long. Per the germline V gene, CDR1 is ENHRY and CDR2 is SYGVKD. The CDR3 reads CAISVGGATNTGELFF. The CDR3 nucleotides are TGTGCCATCAGTGTGGGAGGGGCTACGAACACCGGGGAGCTGTTTTTT.

The chain recombines TRBV15 with TRBJ2-1; 11 bases map to TRBD1. Trimming at V came to 5 bases and at J to 2 bases, leaving 2 bases not matched to a gene. Germline CDR1 LNHNV, CDR2 YYDKDF (reference sequence). The CDR3 is 15 amino acids. The CDR3: CATSQGQGAYNEQFF. Written as DNA, the CDR3 is TGTGCCACCAGCCAGGGACAGGGGGCCTACAATGAGCAGTTCTTC.

V usage is TRBV27 and J usage is TRBJ2-5; 7 nucleotides line up with TRBD1. Per germline, CDR1 MNHEY and CDR2 SMNVEV (reference sequence). The CDR3 runs to 14 residues. The junction had 7 bases not matched to a gene; V was cut back by 8 bases and J by 1 base. CDR3 region: CASSTGRAQETQYF. The CDR3 nucleotides read TGTGCCAGCTCGACAGGGAGAGCCCAAGAGACCCAGTACTTC.

This clonotype was observed a single time. V usage is TRBV29-1 and J usage is TRBJ2-5; TRBD2 agrees at 12 bases. This CDR3 is 19 amino acids long. With 0 bases clipped from V and 2 bases from J, the junction kept 13 bases outside the gene matches. The germline V gene has CDR1 SQVTM and CDR2 ANQGSEA. Here the CDR3 reads CSVEDLFASGRADQETQYF. The DNA of the CDR3 is TGCAGCGTTGAAGATCTTTTTGCTAGCGGGAGGGCCGATCAAGAGACCCAGTACTTC.

V gene TRBV3-1 combines with J gene TRBJ2-3; TRBD2 is a possible D gene (6 bases). This CDR3 contains 16 residues. Germline V lookup: CDR1 LGHDT, CDR2 YNNKEL (reference sequence). V was pared by 3 bases and J by 5 bases, with 18 bases between. The CDR3 DNA reads as TGTGCCAGCAGCCAGAATTCCCCGGGACTCGGAGATACGCAGTATTTT. It yields the protein CASSQNSPGLGDTQYF.

The chain recombines TRBV3-1 with TRBJ2-3; D is perhaps TRBD2 (6 bases). The CDR3 loop spans 16 amino acids. The V gene's germline CDR1 is LGHDT and CDR2 YNNKEL (reference sequence). Deletions cut 1 base from V and 5 bases from J, with 16 bases between. The CDR3: CASSQASGEWGDTQYF. As DNA, the CDR3 is TGTGCCAGCAGCCAAGCGTCGGGGGAGTGGGGAGATACGCAGTATTTT.

The rearrangement joins TRBV6-5 to TRBJ1-6; no definite D call. The CDR3 runs to 15 residues. Per germline, CDR1 MNHEY and CDR2 SVGAGI. V lost 8 bases and J lost 5, with 16 bases in between. The CDR3, as DNA: TGTGCCAGCGCGAGGTCGCCAGTTAATAATTCACCCCTCCACTTT. Translating it yields CASARSPVNNSPLHF.

The CDR3: CAWSHNSDYEQYF. For the CDR3, the DNA is TGTGCCTGGAGCCACAATTCAGACTACGAGCAGTACTTC. J is TRBJ2-7 and V is TRBV30; D not resolved. The CDR3 covers 13 residues. CDR1 is GTSNPN and CDR2 is SVGIG in the germline V gene (reference sequence). The V end lost 3 bases, the J end lost 3 bases, and 12 bases lay between the germline ends.

Concerning this clonotype itself: One end of the junction does not line up with germline, which may come from a read error. The chain uses TRBV12-3 or TRBV12-4 and TRBJ2-7; TRBD2 matches at 12 bases. The CDR3 totals 13 residues. DNA for the CDR3: TGTGCCAGCAGTCTAGCGGGAGGGGGCGAGCAGTACTTC. It codes for CASSLAGGGEQYF.